This passage covers 17 T cell receptor beta chains from one sample sequenced in a study of Graves' ophthalmopathy and Graves' hyperthyroidism. Amplification of TCR beta CDR3 regions used RNA transcripts. Second-round multiplex PCR came after first-round RT-PCR with HTBI primers. TCRdb independently ran MiXCR on the multiplex PCR reads; one entry per CDR3 protein. Of around 520,000 distinct CDR3 sequences in the sample, roughly 39% are singletons; the top ten hold about 4%. The sample was peripheral blood or thyroid tissue (not recorded which). The receptors derive from an adult man with Graves' hyperthyroidism.

There are many counts of this clonotype. The chain is built from TRBV10-3 and TRBJ2-7, with 7 bases that match TRBD2. V gave up 10 bases and J gave up 1 base; unmatched junction bases: 13. The CDR3 is 15 residues long. Germline CDR1 reads ENHRY; CDR2 reads SYGVKD. This CDR3 reads CATWKGLAESYEQYF. CDR3 sequence (DNA): TGTGCCACGTGGAAGGGTCTAGCGGAGTCCTACGAGCAGTACTTC.

The chain carries TRBV10-2 and TRBJ1-6, with a possible D match to TRBD1 (6 bases). CDR1 and CDR2 (germline): WSHSY, SAAADI. The V and J ends lost 6 bases and 7 bases respectively, with 10 bases between them. This CDR3 region has 13 residues. The CDR3 protein is CASRGDTNSPLHF. The CDR3 bases are TGCGCCAGCAGGGGGGACACGAATTCACCCCTCCACTTT.

The V call is TRBV19, the J call TRBJ2-6, with a weak D call TRBD1 (5 bases). The ends were cut back, 5 bases at V and 2 bases at J, with 13 bases in the middle. Germline V lookup: CDR1 LNHDA, CDR2 SQIVND (reference sequence). The CDR3 length is 16 residues. CDR3 sequence: CASSRGGAPGANVLTF. The CDR3 coding sequence is TGTGCCAGTAGTCGCGGTGGGGCTCCTGGGGCCAACGTCCTGACTTTC.

This clonotype has ten or more counts. This chain links TRBV12-3 or TRBV12-4 with TRBJ1-3; no reliable D call. Trimming removed 3 bases from V and 0 bases from J, with 12 bases in between. This CDR3 contains 16 residues. The CDR3 nucleotides read TGTGCCAGCAGTTTTGGTCTCAGTTTCTCTGGAAACACCATATATTTT. Translating gives CASSFGLSFSGNTIYF.

This clonotype was counted ten times or more. The rearrangement joins TRBV29-1 to TRBJ1-1; 9 nucleotides line up with TRBD1. Germline CDR1 SQVTM, CDR2 ANQGSEA. J lost 1 base, V lost 7 bases, and 4 bases had no gene match. The CDR3 runs to 13 residues. The CDR3 nucleotides read TGCAGCGCTGGACAGGGGACGAACACTGAAGCTTTCTTT. The encoded protein is CSAGQGTNTEAFF.

This clonotype was observed at least ten times. V and J are TRBV5-8 and TRBJ2-2; 14 bases agree with TRBD2. This CDR3 comprises 19 residues. Germline V gene data show CDR1 as SGHTS and CDR2 as YDEGEE. V was clipped by 0 bases and J by 0 bases; unmatched bases: 4. As DNA, the CDR3 is TGTGCCAGCAGCTTGGCCGGACTAGCGGGAGGAGCGAACACCGGGGAGCTGTTTTTT. Its protein product is CASSLAGLAGGANTGELFF.

This chain joins TRBV10-1 and TRBJ2-5; 10 bases are shared with TRBD2. The end of the DNA fits TRBJ2-1 better, so the J call may be wrong. CDR1 and CDR2 from the germline V gene are WNHNN and SYGVQD (reference sequence). The length of the CDR3 is 15 residues. Written as DNA, the CDR3 is TGCGCCAGCAGTGGGGTAGCGGGAGGAAGGTATGAGCAGTTCTTC. Translating it yields CASSGVAGGRYEQFF.

The V call is TRBV2, the J call TRBJ2-7, with 7 nucleotides matching TRBD2. Germline trimming cut 2 bases from V and 2 bases from J; bases unmatched to any gene: 9. The germline CDR1 and CDR2 sequences are SNHLY and FYNNEI. This CDR3 has 16 residues. The CDR3 DNA reads TGTGCCAGCAGTGAACCGTGGGGGGGGACTACCTACGAGCAGTACTTC. Amino acid sequence: CASSEPWGGTTYEQYF.

The V gene is TRBV20-1, the J gene TRBJ1-5; D gene ambiguous. Germline-derived CDR1 and CDR2 are DFQATT and SNEGSKA (reference sequence). This CDR3 has 15 residues. Trimming pared 3 bases from V and 3 bases from J, leaving 15 bases between. CDR3 region: CSARSVSGYNQPQHF. The CDR3 DNA reads as TGCAGTGCTAGGTCGGTTAGCGGCTACAATCAGCCCCAGCATTTT.

This clonotype was observed many times. The V and J genes are TRBV9 and TRBJ1-3; D is ambiguous. The CDR3 runs to 13 residues. Trimming cost V 3 bases and J 1 base, with 5 bases left between them. The germline V gene encodes CDR1 SGDLS and CDR2 YYNGEE. CDR3 sequence: CASSENSGNTIYF. The CDR3 DNA reads as TGTGCCAGCAGCGAAAATTCTGGAAACACCATATATTTT.

The chain couples TRBV29-1 to TRBJ1-1; D gene unclear. The V gene lost 7 bases and the J gene lost 8 bases, with 11 bases spanning the gap. Germline V CDR1 and CDR2: SQVTM, ANQGSEA. The CDR3 is made up of 10 amino acids. DNA of the CDR3: TGCAGCGCGGGAAGGGAGGAAGCTTTCTTT. It is translated as CSAGREEAFF.

Points on this clonotype: This may come from a read error, since a much larger clone is one base off. The CDR3: CSASFGSNEKLFF. The CDR3 DNA reads TGCAGTGCTAGTTTCGGGTCTAATGAAAAACTGTTTTTT. This chain links TRBV20-1 with TRBJ1-4, with D hard to call. The CDR3 contains 13 residues. CDR1 DFQATT and CDR2 SNEGSKA come from the germline V gene (reference sequence). Trimming took off 3 bases at V and 3 bases at J, with 8 bases between the two ends.

This clonotype was seen ten or more times. J is TRBJ1-2 and V is TRBV4-1; TRBD1 aligns across 7 bases. CDR1 is MGHRA and CDR2 is YSYEKL in the germline V gene. Unmatched junction bases numbered 3, after V lost 0 bases and J lost 5 bases. The CDR3 contains 14 residues. DNA of the CDR3: TGCGCCAGCAGCCAAGAACAGGGGCAATATGGCTACACCTTC. Translating it yields CASSQEQGQYGYTF.

The chain joins TRBV2 to TRBJ1-2; 11 bases agree with TRBD1. This CDR3 contains 15 residues. The V gene's germline CDR1 is SNHLY and CDR2 FYNNEI. With V trimmed by 7 bases and J by 2 bases, 6 bases remained unmatched. Here the CDR3 reads CASIKGQGDNYGYTF. CDR3 nucleotide sequence: TGTGCCAGCATCAAGGGACAGGGGGACAACTATGGCTACACCTTC.

The chain links TRBV20-1 to TRBJ1-5, with 7 bases lining up with TRBD1. Germline lookup yields CDR1 DFQATT and CDR2 SNEGSKA (reference sequence). The V gene end was trimmed by 2 bases and the J gene end by 6 bases; junction bases not matched to a gene: 16. The CDR3 covers 17 residues. The CDR3 reads CSARPQGSLGDFQPQHF. CDR3 sequence (DNA): TGCAGTGCTAGACCACAGGGGTCGTTAGGGGATTTTCAGCCCCAGCATTTT.

In its sample, this clonotype was seen a few times. The chain is built from TRBV27 and TRBJ2-5; unclear D gene. Per the germline V gene, CDR1 is MNHEY and CDR2 is SMNVEV (reference sequence). Trimming stripped 5 bases from V and 5 bases from J, with 12 bases between. The CDR3 has 13 residues. The DNA for the CDR3 is TGTGCCAGCAGTCCGGGCATCGTGGAGACCCAGTACTTC. Amino acids: CASSPGIVETQYF.

This clonotype was observed a few times. This chain links TRBV4-1 with TRBJ1-3; possible D gene TRBD1, 6 bases. V was clipped by 4 bases and J by 0 bases, with 10 bases between them. Germline CDR1 reads MGHRA; CDR2 reads YSYEKL. The CDR3 totals 15 residues. CDR3 protein: CASSLGQHSGNTIYF. For the CDR3, the DNA is TGCGCCAGCAGCCTCGGACAGCACTCTGGAAACACCATATATTTT.